Shown below are 30 T cell receptor beta chains from a single sample sequenced in a study of cytomegalovirus exposure and HLA in healthy donors. Sequencing used immunoSEQ multiplex PCR; TCRdb keeps in-frame clones, though not all of them. The repertoire has about 58,000 clones, roughly nine tenths of them found once; the top ten carry 1% to 1.2%. What was sequenced was PBMCs. These receptors all come from a man younger than 35 in good health and CMV-seronegative.

A few counts support this clone. The J gene is TRBJ2-3, the V gene TRBV10-3, with 7 bases that match TRBD2. CDR1 and CDR2 (germline): ENHRY, SYGVKD. Trimming cost V 4 bases and J 5 bases; bases outside gene matches: 3. The CDR3 is 13 residues long. CDR3 coding DNA: TGTGCCATCAGTGGACGGGAGGAAGATACGCAGTATTTT. Amino acids: CAISGREEDTQYF.

Here the CDR3 reads CASSQGGQGTYEQYF. CDR3 nucleotide sequence: TGTGCCAGCAGTCAGGGGGGACAGGGAACCTACGAGCAGTACTTC. The V gene is TRBV2, the J gene TRBJ2-7; 9 bases fit TRBD1. This CDR3 has 15 residues. The germline CDR1 and CDR2 sequences are SNHLY and FYNNEI. V lost 5 bases to trimming and J lost 2 bases; unmatched junction nucleotides: 7.

The table lists this clone with a count of one. CDR3 in amino acids: CASGTAGQAIQETQYF. The CDR3, as DNA: TGTGCTAGTGGGACAGCGGGACAGGCTATACAAGAGACCCAGTACTTC. The chain links TRBV12-5 to TRBJ2-5, with a tentative D call TRBD1 (8 bases). Looked up from germline, CDR1 is LGHNT and CDR2 is FRNRAP. The CDR3 runs 16 residues. V was trimmed by 6 bases and J by 2 bases, leaving 19 bases between them.

The chain carries TRBV5-1 and TRBJ2-3; TRBD2 is a possible D gene (6 bases). CDR3 length: 14 residues. Germline lookup yields CDR1 SGHRS and CDR2 YFSETQ. The V and J ends lost 7 bases and 0 bases respectively, with 12 bases between them. CDR3 residues: CASYTGTSTDTQYF. The CDR3 bases are TGCGCCAGCTATACCGGGACTAGCACAGATACGCAGTATTTT.

The V gene is TRBV9, the J gene TRBJ2-7, with TRBD2 matching 12 bases. The CDR3 has 16 amino acids. The trim removed 1 base at V and 0 bases at J, leaving 2 bases unmatched. Germline V gene data show CDR1 as SGDLS and CDR2 as YYNGEE. The chain's CDR3 is CASSVTSGGTSYEQYF. DNA of the CDR3: TGTGCCAGCAGCGTAACTAGCGGGGGGACCTCCTACGAGCAGTACTTC.

J is TRBJ2-5 and V is TRBV4-1; 7 positions agree with TRBD2. Losses at the gene ends were 4 bases for V and 5 bases for J; bases not matched to a gene: 7. This CDR3 has 14 residues. Per germline, CDR1 MGHRA and CDR2 YSYEKL. The CDR3 DNA reads TGCGCCAGCAGCCCGGGGAGGGGTAGTGAGACCCAGTACTTC. Translating it yields CASSPGRGSETQYF.

This chain connects TRBV30 to TRBJ2-3, with TRBD1 matching 7 bases. This CDR3 is 12 amino acids long. The J segment lost 4 bases and the V segment lost 4 bases, leaving 2 bases of the junction unmatched. Germline V gives CDR1 GTSNPN, CDR2 SVGIG (reference sequence). CDR3: CAWTGGADTQYF. The CDR3 DNA sequence: TGTGCCTGGACAGGGGGTGCAGATACGCAGTATTTT.

This clone was seen a single time. This chain uses TRBV2 with TRBJ2-1; the match to TRBD2 covers 12 bases. CDR1 and CDR2 from the germline V gene are SNHLY and FYNNEI. The CDR3 extends over 17 amino acids. V shed 6 bases, J shed 9 bases, and the junction held 15 bases outside the gene matches. CDR3 DNA: TGTGCCAGCAGGCCCCCCCTAGCGGGAGGGCCGGGGAGTGAGCAGTTCTTC. This sequence encodes CASRPPLAGGPGSEQFF.

The chain uses TRBV30 and TRBJ2-1; TRBD1 might be the D (5 bases). The CDR3 has 13 residues. V lost 1 base, J lost 4 bases, and 8 bases lay in between. CDR1 is GTSNPN and CDR2 is SVGIG in the germline V gene (reference sequence). In DNA form, the CDR3 reads TGTGCCTGGAGTGAACAGGCATACAATGAGCAGTTCTTC. Translated, it gives CAWSEQAYNEQFF.

The chain has TRBV18 and TRBJ2-7, with 15 bases identical to TRBD2. The CDR3 totals 17 residues. Trimming at V came to 5 bases and at J to 3 bases, leaving 8 bases not matched to a gene. Germline CDR1 KGHSH, CDR2 LQKENI. CDR3 region: CASSWTSGRAIVYEQYF. The CDR3 nucleotides are TGTGCCAGCTCATGGACTAGCGGGAGGGCTATAGTCTACGAGCAGTACTTC.

The rearrangement joins TRBV11-3 to TRBJ2-7; unclear D gene. CDR1 and CDR2 from the germline V gene are SGHNT and YENEEA. The CDR3 runs 13 residues. V gave up 0 bases and J gave up 3 bases, with 6 bases separating them. CDR3 residues: CASSLDRDYEQYF. The CDR3 DNA is TGTGCCAGCAGCTTAGATCGCGACTACGAGCAGTACTTC.

The V call is TRBV2, the J call TRBJ2-7; D is possibly TRBD1 (6 bases). This CDR3 comprises 17 residues. CDR1 SNHLY and CDR2 FYNNEI come from the germline V gene. V was shortened by 2 bases and J by 4 bases, with 21 bases between the two germline ends. CDR3 DNA: TGTGCCAGCAGTGAACTTCTGGGGCAGGAAGGGGGTTACGAGCAGTACTTC. Translated, it gives CASSELLGQEGGYEQYF.

The table lists this clone with a count of one. CDR3 amino acids: CASTQTGSNEQFF. The CDR3 DNA follows: TGCGCCAGCACCCAGACAGGGAGCAATGAGCAGTTCTTC. The V call is TRBV5-1, the J call TRBJ2-1, with 7 positions matching TRBD1. The CDR3 covers 13 residues. J was trimmed by 6 bases and V by 6 bases; bases with no gene match: 6. CDR1 is SGHRS and CDR2 is YFSETQ in the germline V gene.

This chain uses TRBV4-3 with TRBJ1-3, with D uncertain. Germline CDR1 is LGHNA and CDR2 is YSLEER. The CDR3 loop spans 13 amino acids. Trimming left V 0 bases short and J 4 bases short, with 4 bases between. In DNA form, the CDR3 reads TGCGCCAGCAGCCAAGAGGGCGGAAACACCATATATTTT. Protein: CASSQEGGNTIYF.

V usage is TRBV6-1 and J usage is TRBJ2-7; 11 positions match TRBD2. Germline values: CDR1 MNHNS, CDR2 SASEGT. With 3 bases clipped from V and 5 bases from J, the junction kept 6 bases outside the gene matches. The CDR3 is 15 residues long. In DNA, the CDR3 is TGTGCCAGCAGTGAGGCCACTAGCGGGAGCCACGAGCAGTACTTC. Translating gives CASSEATSGSHEQYF.

The chain uses TRBV5-1 and TRBJ2-2; D is unresolved. The CDR3 has 14 residues. V lost 0 bases and J 4 bases, leaving 7 bases between the germline ends. CDR1 and CDR2 (germline): SGHRS, YFSETQ. The CDR3 DNA is TGCGCCAGCAGCTTGGACGCGATCACCGGGGAGCTGTTTTTT. Protein sequence: CASSLDAITGELFF.

This sequence joins TRBV28 and TRBJ1-5; weak D call: TRBD1 (6 bases). V was clipped by 1 base and J by 3 bases, with 13 bases between them. Germline V lookup: CDR1 MDHEN, CDR2 SYDVKM. The CDR3 extends over 16 amino acids. The DNA for the CDR3 is TGTGCCAGCAGTTTATCCCCAGGGGTCGACAATCAGCCCCAGCATTTT. Translated, it gives CASSLSPGVDNQPQHF.

The gene calls are TRBV9 and TRBJ2-6; D not resolved. The CDR3 extends over 13 amino acids. V was clipped by 2 bases and J by 4 bases, with 4 bases between them. The germline CDR1 and CDR2 sequences are SGDLS and YYNGEE. The CDR3: CASSVQGANVLTF. CDR3 sequence (DNA): TGTGCCAGCAGCGTCCAGGGGGCCAACGTCCTGACTTTC.

The chain couples TRBV19 to TRBJ2-1; 8 bases agree with TRBD2. CDR3 size: 14 residues. V lost 6 bases, J lost 5 bases, and 6 bases stayed unmatched. Germline lookup yields CDR1 LNHDA and CDR2 SQIVND (reference sequence). CDR3 in DNA: TGTGCCAGTAGGGGGACTAGACCAAACAATGAGCAGTTCTTC. Its translation is CASRGTRPNNEQFF.

This clone was recorded only once. The chain recombines TRBV19 with TRBJ1-1, with no clear D. The CDR3 is made up of 13 amino acids. V was trimmed by 9 bases and J by 4 bases, leaving 15 bases between them. From germline, CDR1 is LNHDA and CDR2 SQIVND (reference sequence). CDR3 amino acids: CASTGLGGTEAFF. DNA of the CDR3: TGTGCCAGCACCGGATTGGGAGGCACTGAAGCTTTCTTT. Filled out from reference TRBV19 and TRBJ1-1, the complete variable domain reads DGGITQSPKYLFRKEGQNVTLSCEQNLNHDAMYWYRQDPGQGLRLIYYSQIVNDFQKGDIAEGYSVSREKKESFPLTVTSAQKNPTAFYLCASTGLGGTEAFFGQGTRLTVV.

A few counts support this clone. The chain recombines TRBV28 with TRBJ2-5, with 7 positions matching TRBD2. Germline V gene sequence: CDR1 MDHEN, CDR2 SYDVKM. J was trimmed by 3 bases and V by 7 bases; bases with no gene match: 8. The CDR3 is made up of 14 amino acids. The CDR3 spells CASTLGGSEETQYF. DNA of the CDR3: TGTGCCAGCACCCTCGGCGGGAGCGAAGAGACCCAGTACTTC.

V gene TRBV9 combines with J gene TRBJ1-1; no clear D gene. Looked up from germline, CDR1 is SGDLS and CDR2 is YYNGEE. Trimming pared 4 bases from V and 1 base from J, leaving 11 bases between. The CDR3 contains 14 residues. The CDR3 is CASSPLTENTEAFF. The CDR3 DNA reads as TGTGCCAGCAGCCCCCTCACAGAGAACACTGAAGCTTTCTTT.

The V call is TRBV7-9, the J call TRBJ2-5, with TRBD2 as a possible D gene (6 bases). CDR1 SEHNR and CDR2 FQNEAQ come from the germline V gene (reference sequence). The V and J ends lost 5 bases and 5 bases respectively, with 9 bases between them. The CDR3 runs 12 residues. CDR3 sequence (DNA): TGTGCCAGCAGCCCGGGACTTGAGACCCAGTACTTC. This sequence encodes CASSPGLETQYF. Full variable domain (missing parts from reference TRBV7-9 and TRBJ2-5): DTGVSQNPRHKITKRGQNVTFRCDPISEHNRLYWYRQTLGQGPEFLTYFQNEAQLEKSRLLSDRFSAERPKGSFSTLEIQRTEQGDSAMYLCASSPGLETQYFGPGTRLLVL.

The rearrangement links TRBV6-6 to TRBJ1-2; D is perhaps TRBD1 (6 bases). V lost 6 bases to trimming and J lost 2 bases, with 13 bases between them. The germline V gene encodes CDR1 MNHNY and CDR2 SVGAGI (reference sequence). The CDR3 loop spans 14 amino acids. The CDR3 loop reads CASSLLTGNYGYTF. The CDR3 region has the DNA TGTGCCAGCAGCCTTTTAACAGGGAACTATGGCTACACCTTC.

The chain employs TRBV6-5 and TRBJ1-5; no reliable D call. The CDR3 has 15 amino acids. Trimming removed 0 bases from V and 0 bases from J, with 6 bases in between. Germline CDR1 reads MNHEY; CDR2 reads SVGAGI. CDR3 DNA: TGTGCCAGCAGTTACTCAATAGATAGCAATCAGCCCCAGCATTTT. Its protein is CASSYSIDSNQPQHF.

V usage is TRBV2 and J usage is TRBJ1-5; D not certain. The V and J ends lost 4 bases and 7 bases respectively, with 11 bases between them. Germline V lookup: CDR1 SNHLY, CDR2 FYNNEI. The CDR3 consists of 13 residues. The CDR3 nucleotides read TGTGCCAGCAGTGCCTCAGGAAACCAGCCCCAGCATTTT. This sequence encodes CASSASGNQPQHF.

This clone was picked up a small number of times. This sequence joins TRBV28 and TRBJ2-7; TRBD1 matches 9 bases. Trimming cost V 0 bases and J 4 bases; bases outside gene matches: 4. The CDR3 length is 15 residues. The V gene's germline CDR1 is MDHEN and CDR2 SYDVKM. In DNA form, the CDR3 reads TGTGCCAGCAGTTTATGGGGGACAGGGTATTACGAGCAGTACTTC. Its protein is CASSLWGTGYYEQYF. Based on the CDR3 plus reference TRBV28 and TRBJ2-7, the full variable domain is DVKVTQSSRYLVKRTGEKVFLECVQDMDHENMFWYRQDPGLGLRLIYFSYDVKMKEKGDIPEGYSVSREKKERFSLILESASTNQTSMYLCASSLWGTGYYEQYFGPGTRLTVT.

The chain is built from TRBV25-1 and TRBJ1-1; D is perhaps TRBD1 (5 bases). The CDR3 spans 12 residues. Trimming removed 4 bases at V and 6 bases at J, with 9 bases between. Germline V gene lookup returns CDR1 MGHDK and CDR2 SYGVNS. The CDR3 DNA follows: TGTGCCAGCAGTGCACAGACAGCTGAAGCTTTCTTT. Translation gives CASSAQTAEAFF. Complete variable domain (other parts from reference TRBV25-1 and TRBJ1-1): EADIYQTPRYLVIGTGKKITLECSQTMGHDKMYWYQQDPGMELHLIHYSYGVNSTEKGDLSSESTVSRIRTEHFPLTLESARPSHTSQYLCASSAQTAEAFFGQGTRLTVV.

The chain recombines TRBV2 with TRBJ2-1; a weak D match, TRBD2 (6 bases). Between the trimmed V and J ends, which lost 6 bases and 5 bases, there was a span of 14 bases. This CDR3 comprises 14 residues. CDR1 and CDR2 from the germline V gene are SNHLY and FYNNEI. For the CDR3, the DNA is TGTGCCAGCAGCCCTTTGGGACTTGACAATGAGCAGTTCTTC. It codes for CASSPLGLDNEQFF.

The chain is built from TRBV28 and TRBJ1-3, with a possible D match to TRBD1 (6 bases). V lost 2 bases and J 0 bases, leaving 14 bases between the germline ends. The CDR3 covers 17 residues. Germline V gene sequence: CDR1 MDHEN, CDR2 SYDVKM. CDR3 in amino acids: CASSLLPDSRSGNTIYF. The CDR3 DNA is TGTGCCAGCAGTTTACTTCCGGACAGTCGCTCTGGAAACACCATATATTTT.